This T cell receptor beta chain appears in the sequencing data of a study of T cells in Graves' hyperthyroidism and ophthalmopathy. In the study overall: Any treatment followed the collection of peripheral blood at initial diagnosis.

At least ten counts were recorded for this clonotype. The CDR3 loop spans 15 amino acids. CDR1 and CDR2 (germline): SEHNR, FQNEAQ (reference sequence). Trimming took 6 bases from V and 5 from J; bases not matched to a gene: 8. Amplified regions were TCR beta CDR3 sequences from RNA transcripts. With the HTBI primer set, the TCR CDR3 went through a first round of RT-PCR. TCRdb itself ran the multiplex PCR reads through MiXCR, one entry per CDR3 protein. The sample carries about 420,000 distinct CDR3 sequences, 15% to 18% recorded once. The sample taken for sequencing was blood. The sequence derives from a woman aged 18-30 years with Graves' hyperthyroidism. The V call is TRBV7-9, the J call TRBJ2-4; 9 positions match TRBD2. The CDR3 DNA sequence: TGTGCCAGCAGGAACGCGGGGGGGGAACAAAACATTCAGTACTTC. Its translation is CASRNAGGEQNIQYF.